Here is one T cell receptor beta chain with its context. Its antigen remains unidentified. There are no base qualities to consult, and no much larger clone falls within one base. Libraries were prepared through the immunoSEQ multiplex PCR assay. In most patients, genomic DNA was isolated using the Qiagen DNeasy Blood and Tissue Kit and sent frozen to Adaptive Biotechnologies for TCR sequencing. For most patients, high-throughput TCR-beta CDR3 sequencing of genomic DNA was performed by Adaptive Biotechnologies. In the authors' own workflow: Adaptive's ImmunoSEQ software supplied the TCR sequencing data for approximately 18 patients, while MiXCR and VDJtools were used to process three other patients. CD4 versus CD8 sorting errors were corrected by removing sequences found in both subsets at a frequency ratio below 5:1. CDR3 nucleotide sequences shared by donor and recipient were removed because the origin of these sequences could not be assigned. Alloreactive clones required at least 2-fold expansion over unstimulated cells and minimum CFSE-low frequency of 0.002% (template counts) or 0.001% (read counts). Clones detected in sequenced pre-transplant spleen, lymph node, or MLR CFSE-low populations of the donor or recipient were defined as mappable. The cumulative frequency of alloreactive clones was calculated as a percentage of all sequences, weighted by copy number. The immuneACCESS repertoire file appears here via TCRdb, limited to in-frame rearrangements. These files lack a portion of the clones; in checked studies, under half of the deficit traces to unresolved V genes, and the cause of the others is not known. For V, J and clone size, that table is used; D and trimming come from the DNA. The sample table records around 97,000 clones; about nine tenths of these occur just once. Of the sample, around 5.8% falls within the top ten clones.

These data are taken from a study of graft-versus-host responses after intestinal transplantation (dated by TCRdb to about 2021). As for the study more broadly: Multivisceral, liver-intestinal, or isolated intestinal transplants were received by the recipients. Every recipient was given anti-thymocyte globulin induction, then maintenance tacrolimus and steroids for around three years. After intestinal transplantation, graft-versus-host and host-versus-graft alloreactive T cell clones were followed in the graft, circulation and bone marrow using bulk TCR-beta CDR3 sequencing. To identify alloreactive clones, pre-transplant mixed lymphocyte reaction products were sequenced and compared with unstimulated pre-transplant donor and recipient T cells. A cohort of approximately 24 intestinal transplant recipients, including one retransplant, was enrolled, and a few patients lacking pretransplant specimens were excluded. Donor T cell macrochimerism was defined as a peak of at least 4% donor T cells among recipient peripheral blood mononuclear cells. Rather than going through the commercial service, samples from a few later patients were sequenced in-house on an Illumina MiSeq and processed with MiXCR.

CDR1 and CDR2 are drawn from the germline V gene: SGDLS, YYNGEE. The CDR3 starts with the cysteine, ends with the phenylalanine, and has 16 residues. This entry keeps only the CDR3 DNA: 48 bases, framed from base 1. Trimming takes 4 bases off V and 2 bases off J; junction bases not matched to a gene: 11. Per the publication, the time point label means: cells obtained before transplantation from donor or recipient. CD3+CD4+ and CD3+CD8+ populations were FACS-sorted from unstimulated pre-transplant donor and recipient cells taken from spleen or lymph nodes. Results the study describes overall, beyond this receptor: GvH clones were detected in recipient bone marrow, and some of these GvH clones were observed earlier in ileal mucosa or blood, consistent with an intestinal mucosal origin. High GvH to HvG T cell clonal ratios were observed in the allografts of patients with donor T cell macrochimerism. Early after transplant, peak levels of circulating GvH clones were found to be associated with declines in HvG clones. Conclusions were limited by the relatively low number and heterogeneity of intestinal transplant patients.

Sequencing used unstimulated CD8+ T cells sorted from spleen or lymph node cells, obtained before intestinal transplant. The receptor's source is a human donor who received an intestinal transplant. The rearranged chain carries TRBV9 and TRBJ2-7; 8 bases in the middle match TRBD1. The DNA sequence is as follows: TGTGCCAGCAGCCCACGAACAGGACAGGGCCCCTACGAGCAGTACTTC. This gives the protein CASSPRTGQGPYEQYF.